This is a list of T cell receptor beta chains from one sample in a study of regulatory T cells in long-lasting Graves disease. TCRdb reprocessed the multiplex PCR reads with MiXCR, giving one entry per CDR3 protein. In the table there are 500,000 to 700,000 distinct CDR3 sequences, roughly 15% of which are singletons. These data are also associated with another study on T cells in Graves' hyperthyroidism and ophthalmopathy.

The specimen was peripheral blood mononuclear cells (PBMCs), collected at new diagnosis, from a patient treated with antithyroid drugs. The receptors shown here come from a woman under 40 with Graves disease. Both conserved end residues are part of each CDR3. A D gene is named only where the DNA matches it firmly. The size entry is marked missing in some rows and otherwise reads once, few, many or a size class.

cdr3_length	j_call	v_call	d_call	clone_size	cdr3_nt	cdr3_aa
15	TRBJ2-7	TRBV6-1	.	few	TGTGCCAGCAGATCAGGACCCTCAGATGTCTACGAGCAGTACTTC	CASRSGPSDVYEQYF
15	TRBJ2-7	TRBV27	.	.	TGTGCCAGCAGTCTGAACAGGGAGGTGTGGGACGAGCAGTACTTC	CASSLNREVWDEQYF
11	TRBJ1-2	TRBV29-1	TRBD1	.	TGCAGCGGGGGCTCAGGGGGTGGCTACACCTTC	CSGGSGGGYTF
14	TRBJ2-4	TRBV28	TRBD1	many	TGTGCCAGCAGTCGGACAGGGTCCAAAAACATTCAGTACTTC	CASSRTGSKNIQYF
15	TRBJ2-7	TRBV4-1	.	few	TGCGCCAGCAGCCGGACCCGGGGGACCAGCTACGAGCAGTACTTC	CASSRTRGTSYEQYF
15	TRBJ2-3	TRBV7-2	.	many	TGTGCCAGCAGCTTAGTTAGGTCGAACACAGATACGCAGTATTTT	CASSLVRSNTDTQYF
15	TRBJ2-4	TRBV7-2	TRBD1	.	TGTGCCAGCAGCCCGGCCTCCGGACAGGGAAACATTCAGTACTTC	CASSPASGQGNIQYF
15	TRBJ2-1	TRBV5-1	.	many	TGCGCCAGCAGCCCTATGATCCGGGCTTACAATGAGCAGTTCTTC	CASSPMIRAYNEQFF
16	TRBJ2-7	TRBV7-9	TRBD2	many	TGTGCCAGCAGCGAATGGACTAGCGGGAGGGCCTACGAGCAGTACTTC	CASSEWTSGRAYEQYF
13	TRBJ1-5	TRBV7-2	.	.	TGTGCCAGCAGCTTAAGTTACAATCAGCCCCAGCATTTT	CASSLSYNQPQHF
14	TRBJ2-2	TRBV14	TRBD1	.	TGTGCCAGCAGCCCGGGACAGTACACCGGGGAGCTGTTTTTT	CASSPGQYTGELFF
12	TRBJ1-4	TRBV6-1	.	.	TGTGCCAGTGGAACAGGGTCGGAAAAACTGTTTTTT	CASGTGSEKLFF
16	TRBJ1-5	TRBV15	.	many	TGTGCCACCAGCGAACCGTTCAAGGGGAATGATCAGCCCCAGCATTTT	CATSEPFKGNDQPQHF
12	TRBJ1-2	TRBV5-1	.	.	TGCGCCAGCAGCCCGGACCGGAGCGGCTACACCTTC	CASSPDRSGYTF
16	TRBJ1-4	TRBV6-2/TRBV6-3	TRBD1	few	TGTGCCAGCACCGCTCCCTTGCTCAGGGGGAGTGAAAAACTGTTTTTT	CASTAPLLRGSEKLFF
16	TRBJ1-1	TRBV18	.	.	TGTGCCAGCTCACCAAGCGCTTTGGGGATGAACACTGAAGCTTTCTTT	CASSPSALGMNTEAFF
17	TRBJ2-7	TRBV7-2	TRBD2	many	TGTGCCAGCAGCTTATGGACCCTCGGACTAGCGGCCCCCGAGCAGTACTTC	CASSLWTLGLAAPEQYF
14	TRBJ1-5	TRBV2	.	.	TGTGCCAGCAGGTCCGACGCGTCTTGGCAGCCCCAGCATTTT	CASRSDASWQPQHF